This TCR beta chain was obtained from a study of shared clonotypes between healthy human individuals. Overall study findings and caveats: Naive subsets typically showed greater estimated richness than memory subsets. It was observed that around 5% of naive CD4 clonotypes were shared across a few donors. Among donors, sharing of clonotypes was expected to be affected by sequencing depth. Clonotypes which were not shared had lower generation probabilities than clonotypes that all four donors shared.

Turning to this clone: What it recognizes is unknown.

The assay was immunoSEQ multiplex PCR, and TCRdb's table has in-frame clones only and misses some. In the table there are about 690,000 clones, about nine tenths of which are singletons. The sequence derives from a man aged 18 to 29 in good health. Some clones in this sample may be carry-over from other donors' samples. Sequenced sample: memory CD8+ T cells from PBMCs. As for subset: CD45RO+ cells pooled with CCR7-negative TemRA cells.

The CDR3 coding sequence is TGTGCCAGCAGCAACCTGCTAGCGAGCACAGATACGCAGTATTTT. As protein: CASSNLLASTDTQYF. V usage is TRBV7-8 and J usage is TRBJ2-3; possible D gene TRBD2, 6 bases. Per germline, CDR1 SGHVS and CDR2 FQNEAQ. The germline V and J ends were trimmed by 5 bases and 0 bases, with 12 bases remaining between them. The length of the CDR3 is 15 residues.